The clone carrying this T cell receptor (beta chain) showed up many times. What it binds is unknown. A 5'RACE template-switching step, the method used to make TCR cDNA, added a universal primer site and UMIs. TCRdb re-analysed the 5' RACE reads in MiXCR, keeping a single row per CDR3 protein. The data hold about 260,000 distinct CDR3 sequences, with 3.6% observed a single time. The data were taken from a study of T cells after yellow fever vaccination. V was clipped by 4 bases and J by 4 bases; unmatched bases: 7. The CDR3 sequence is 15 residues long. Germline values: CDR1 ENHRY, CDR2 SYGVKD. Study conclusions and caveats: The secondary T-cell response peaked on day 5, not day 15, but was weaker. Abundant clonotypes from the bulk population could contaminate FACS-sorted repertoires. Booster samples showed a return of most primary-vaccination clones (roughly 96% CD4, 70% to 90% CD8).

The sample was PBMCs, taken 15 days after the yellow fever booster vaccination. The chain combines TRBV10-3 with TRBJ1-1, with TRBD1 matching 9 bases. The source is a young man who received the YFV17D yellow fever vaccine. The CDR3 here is CAISVRTGASTEAFF. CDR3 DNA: TGTGCCATCAGTGTACGGACAGGGGCCTCCACTGAAGCTTTCTTT.